The clone carrying this TCR beta chain was counted at least ten times. Its antigen is as yet unknown. The entry originates in a study of T cells after yellow fever vaccination. For TCR, cDNA came from 5'RACE template switching, which added a universal primer site and UMIs. TCRdb fed the 5' RACE reads into MiXCR, producing one record per CDR3 protein. Among roughly 60,000 distinct CDR3 sequences listed, around 6.9% were seen once. Study results and caveats: Bulk-population clonotypes that are abundant could appear as contaminants in FACS-sorted repertoires. Clones from primary vaccination mostly reappeared after the booster (96% CD4, approximately 86% CD8). Few clonotypes appeared in both CD4 and CD8 compartments.

This clonotype was obtained from a man younger than 30 who received the YFV17D yellow fever vaccine. The source was CD8+ T cells sorted from PBMCs, collected on the day of the first yellow fever vaccination.

CDR3 DNA: TGTGCCAGCAGCTCCGGATGGGGTGGAGAGACCCAGTACTTC. Protein product: CASSSGWGGETQYF. The chain recombines TRBV12-3 or TRBV12-4 with TRBJ2-5; no firm D call. The CDR3 runs to 14 residues. V shed 6 bases and J shed 4 bases, with 15 bases lying between them.